A single sample gave rise to the 19 T cell receptor beta chains below, sequenced in a study of regulatory T cells in long-lasting Graves disease. Specified time point: newly diagnosed GD, antithyroid drugs for less than 3 months. Making the TCR library involved RNA that had been extracted from PBMCs. CDR3 regions were amplified by Arm-PCR using iRepertoire HTBI primers to build TCR beta libraries. TCRdb used MiXCR to reprocess the multiplex PCR reads, holding one entry per CDR3 protein. The table shows approximately 540,000 distinct CDR3 sequences, with 12% occurring only once. The sample was also reused in another study, on T cells in Graves' hyperthyroidism and ophthalmopathy.

This material consisted of peripheral blood mononuclear cells (PBMCs), taken at new diagnosis, from a patient treated with antithyroid drugs. The receptors come from a woman aged 25-40 years with Graves disease.

This clonotype has more than one count but fewer than ten. V is TRBV19 and J is TRBJ2-7; 7 positions match TRBD2. CDR1 and CDR2 (germline): LNHDA, SQIVND (reference sequence). V was clipped by 3 bases and J by 0 bases; unmatched bases: 14. The CDR3 totals 18 residues. CDR3 region: CASSIPLPTSSSSYEQYF. CDR3 bases: TGTGCCAGTAGTATCCCTCTCCCGACTAGCTCAAGCTCCTACGAGCAGTACTTC.

This clonotype was counted between two and nine times. This chain's CDR3 is CATLRWTTRGAEAFF. The CDR3 DNA follows: TGTGCCACGCTTAGATGGACAACCAGAGGGGCTGAAGCTTTCTTT. The rearrangement joins TRBV6-2 or TRBV6-3 to TRBJ1-1, with a weak D call TRBD1 (5 bases). Germline V gene data show CDR1 as MNHEY and CDR2 as SVGEGT. V gave up 10 bases and J gave up 6 bases, with 24 bases separating them. CDR3 size: 15 residues.

At least ten counts were recorded for this clonotype. The V gene is TRBV5-5, the J gene TRBJ1-1; no definite D call. The CDR3 extends over 16 amino acids. Germline V gene sequence: CDR1 SGHKS, CDR2 YYEKEE (reference sequence). Trimming stripped 0 bases from V and 1 base from J, with 13 bases between. The CDR3 sequence: CASSLDYRGWNTEAFF. CDR3 DNA sequence: TGTGCCAGCAGCTTGGATTATCGGGGTTGGAACACTGAAGCTTTCTTT.

About this clonotype: One end of the junction varies from germline; a read error may be responsible. The J gene is TRBJ1-5, the V gene TRBV6-2 or TRBV6-3; D uncertain. In germline, CDR1 is MNHEY, CDR2 SVGEGT. The CDR3 is made up of 14 amino acids. The CDR3 DNA reads TGTGCCAGCAGTTACCAGTATAGCAATCGGCCCCAGCATTTT. It specifies CASSYQYSNRPQHF.

The chain links TRBV7-3 to TRBJ2-6; unclear D gene. The CDR3 totals 15 residues. Germline V lookup: CDR1 SGHTA, CDR2 FQGTGA. Trimming shortened V by 5 bases and J by 1 base, and 9 bases separated the two germline ends. The CDR3 bases are TGTGCCAGCAGCCAACAGCCTTCTGGGGCCAACGTCCTGACTTTC. This codes for CASSQQPSGANVLTF. The full variable domain, with the rest looked up from reference TRBV7-3 and TRBJ2-6, is GAGVSQTPSNKVTEKGKYVELRCDPISGHTALYWYRQSLGQGPEFLIYFQGTGAADDSGLPNDRFFAVRPEGSVSTLKIQRTERGDSAVYLCASSQQPSGANVLTFGAGSRLTVL.

V is TRBV12-3 or TRBV12-4 and J is TRBJ2-1, with 14 nucleotides matching TRBD2. Trimming removed 1 base from V and 6 bases from J; junction bases left unmatched: 14. The CDR3 has 20 amino acids. CDR3: CASSLVAGTGGLAGGNEQFF. The CDR3 DNA reads as TGTGCCAGCAGTTTAGTGGCCGGGACAGGTGGACTAGCGGGAGGCAATGAGCAGTTCTTC.

This sequence joins TRBV30 and TRBJ2-1; 9 bases fit TRBD2. The CDR3 extends over 17 amino acids. Germline V gives CDR1 GTSNPN, CDR2 SVGIG (reference sequence). With V trimmed by 0 bases and J by 2 bases, 8 bases remained unmatched. CDR3 DNA: TGTGCCTGGAGTGTACGTAGCGGGAGATACCCCTACAATGAGCAGTTCTTC. Translation gives CAWSVRSGRYPYNEQFF.

There are many counts of this clonotype. The V and J genes are TRBV28 and TRBJ1-2; 11 bases are a match to TRBD1. From germline, CDR1 is MDHEN and CDR2 SYDVKM. This CDR3 comprises 15 residues. The V segment lost 6 bases and the J segment 2 bases; nucleotides outside the gene matches: 5. The CDR3 DNA is TGTGCCAGCAGAACCCGGGACAGGGGGAACTATGGCTACACCTTC. This codes for CASRTRDRGNYGYTF.

This clonotype was recorded a few times. V gene TRBV7-8 combines with J gene TRBJ2-7, with a possible D match to TRBD1 (6 bases). With 5 bases removed from V and 2 bases from J, the gap between germline ends came to 16 bases. This CDR3 is 15 amino acids long. In germline, CDR1 is SGHVS, CDR2 FQNEAQ. CDR3 region: CASSPWGQAPYEQYF. The DNA for the CDR3 is TGTGCCAGCAGCCCCTGGGGGCAGGCCCCCTACGAGCAGTACTTC.

The sample holds many counts of this clonotype. The chain has TRBV18 and TRBJ2-5; unclear D gene. Trimming removed 3 bases at V and 2 bases at J, with 7 bases between. The germline gives CDR1 KGHSH, CDR2 LQKENI. The CDR3 sequence is 13 residues long. CDR3 DNA sequence: TGTGCCAGCTCACCCTTCGTTCAAGAGACCCAGTACTTC. Translating gives CASSPFVQETQYF.

The gene calls are TRBV20-1 and TRBJ2-1; D perhaps matches TRBD2 (5 bases). Germline CDR1 and CDR2: DFQATT and SNEGSKA (reference sequence). The CDR3 spans 11 residues. Trimming pared 1 base from V and 9 bases from J, leaving 7 bases between. Here the CDR3 reads CSARGRLEQFF. The DNA of the CDR3 is TGCAGTGCTAGAGGGAGGCTTGAGCAGTTCTTC.

This clonotype was recorded many times. This sequence joins TRBV28 and TRBJ2-3; 7 bases align to TRBD1. V was clipped by 1 base and J by 4 bases; unmatched bases: 14. Germline assignment: CDR1 MDHEN and CDR2 SYDVKM. The CDR3 runs 18 residues. Here the CDR3 reads CASSLSIQTGMGPDTQYF. CDR3 nucleotide sequence: TGTGCCAGCAGTTTATCGATACAGACAGGGATGGGACCAGATACGCAGTATTTT.

This clonotype has at least ten counts. The chain is built from TRBV2 and TRBJ1-6; D might be TRBD1 (5 bases). This CDR3 has 17 amino acids. Per germline, CDR1 SNHLY and CDR2 FYNNEI. With 0 bases removed from V and 9 bases from J, the gap between germline ends came to 18 bases. The CDR3 loop is CASSEALSVGGVSPLHF. CDR3 sequence (DNA): TGTGCCAGCAGTGAAGCGCTAAGTGTGGGGGGAGTTTCACCCCTCCACTTT.

The gene calls are TRBV19 and TRBJ1-1; 7 bases are a match to TRBD1. The CDR3 sequence is 16 residues long. CDR1 is LNHDA, CDR2 SQIVND, per germline (reference sequence). J was trimmed by 1 base and V by 5 bases; bases with no gene match: 10. The CDR3 sequence is CASSPGDRFSNTEAFF. The CDR3 bases are TGTGCCAGTAGTCCGGGGGACAGATTTTCGAACACTGAAGCTTTCTTT.

This clonotype came up many times. The chain joins TRBV7-8 to TRBJ2-1; D unclear. Germline V lookup: CDR1 SGHVS, CDR2 FQNEAQ. Trimming removed 2 bases from V and 6 bases from J, with 8 bases in between. The CDR3 consists of 13 residues. The CDR3 DNA follows: TGTGCCAGCAGCTTATCCATAACCAATGAGCAGTTCTTC. This sequence encodes CASSLSITNEQFF.

This clonotype was observed a few times. A much larger clone sits a single nucleotide away, making a read error possible. The chain has TRBV10-3 and TRBJ1-2, with 7 positions matching TRBD1. CDR3 size: 17 residues. Germline loops: CDR1 ENHRY, CDR2 SYGVKD. The CDR3 protein is CTIRGIGQVGEGHGYTF. DNA of the CDR3: TGTACCATCAGGGGGATCGGACAGGTCGGCGAGGGTCATGGCTACACCTTC.

Worth noting for this clonotype: Possible read error: a much larger clone is one base away. In this CDR3 the conserved last residue, phenylalanine or tryptophan, is missing, so a read error is likely. This chain uses TRBV30 with TRBJ2-2; either TRBD1 or TRBD2 may supply D (5 bases each). This CDR3 region has 14 residues. CDR1 GTSNPN and CDR2 SVGIG come from the germline V gene (reference sequence). The germline V and J ends were trimmed by 4 bases and 1 base, with 10 bases remaining between them. The CDR3 loop reads CAWTAGGNTGELFS. Here the CDR3 DNA reads TGTGCCTGGACCGCTGGGGGGAACACCGGGGAGCTGTTTTCT.

This clonotype was seen at least ten times. This sequence joins TRBV7-2 and TRBJ2-1; 11 bases match TRBD2. Germline CDR1 SGHTA, CDR2 FQGNSA. V was pared by 7 bases and J by 6 bases, with 8 bases of the junction left unmatched. The CDR3 is made up of 15 amino acids. The CDR3 nucleotides are TGTGCCAGCAAGACCGGGACTAGCGGCCCCAATGAGCAGTTCTTC. Its translation is CASKTGTSGPNEQFF.

This clonotype was recorded many times. The chain is built from TRBV11-2 and TRBJ2-5, with D tentatively TRBD2 (6 bases). Trimming shortened V by 3 bases and J by 5 bases, and 13 bases separated the two germline ends. The CDR3 consists of 14 residues. From germline, CDR1 is SGHAT and CDR2 FQNNGV. DNA of the CDR3: TGTGCCAGCAGCTTGGGCCTGGCGGGGGAGACCCAGTACTTC. As protein: CASSLGLAGETQYF. Based on the CDR3 plus reference TRBV11-2 and TRBJ2-5, the full variable domain is EAGVAQSPRYKIIEKRQSVAFWCNPISGHATLYWYQQILGQGPKLLIQFQNNGVVDDSQLPKDRFSAERLKGVDSTLKIQPAKLEDSAVYLCASSLGLAGETQYFGPGTRLLVL.